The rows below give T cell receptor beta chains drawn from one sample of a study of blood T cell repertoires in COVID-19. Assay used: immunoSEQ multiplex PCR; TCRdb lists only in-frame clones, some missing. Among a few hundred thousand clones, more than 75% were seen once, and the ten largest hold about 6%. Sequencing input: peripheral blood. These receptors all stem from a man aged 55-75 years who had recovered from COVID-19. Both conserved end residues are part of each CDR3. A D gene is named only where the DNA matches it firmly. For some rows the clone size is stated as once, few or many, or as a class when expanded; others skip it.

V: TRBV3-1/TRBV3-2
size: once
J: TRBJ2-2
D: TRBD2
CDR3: CASGSGGVGGELFF
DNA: TGTGCCAGCGGTAGCGGGGGGGTCGGCGGGGAGCTGTTTTTT

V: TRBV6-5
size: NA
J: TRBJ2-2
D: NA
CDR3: CASIPVGSITGELFF
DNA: TGTGCCAGCATTCCGGTCGGTTCAATAACCGGGGAGCTGTTTTTT

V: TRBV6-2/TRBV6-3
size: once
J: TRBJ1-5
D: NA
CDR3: CASSYSKLLGHSNQPQHF
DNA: TGTGCCAGCAGTTACTCGAAGTTGTTGGGCCATAGCAATCAGCCCCAGCATTTT

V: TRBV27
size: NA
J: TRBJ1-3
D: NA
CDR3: CASSLSSGSTIYF
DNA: TGTGCCAGCAGTTTATCGTCAGGGTCCACCATATATTTT

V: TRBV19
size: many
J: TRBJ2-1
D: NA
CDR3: CASSMEAAQLGHNEQFF
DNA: TGTGCCAGTAGTATGGAGGCGGCCCAGCTCGGTCACAATGAGCAGTTCTTC

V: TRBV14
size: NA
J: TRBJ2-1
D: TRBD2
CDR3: CASRPGLVPYNEQFF
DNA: TGTGCCAGCAGACCCGGACTAGTTCCTTACAATGAGCAGTTCTTC

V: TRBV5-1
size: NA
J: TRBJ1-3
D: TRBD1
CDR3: CASSLDRGFSGNTIYF
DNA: TGCGCCAGCAGCTTGGACAGGGGATTCTCTGGAAACACCATATATTTT

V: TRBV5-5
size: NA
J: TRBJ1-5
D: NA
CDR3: CASSSQGSNQPQHF
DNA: TGTGCCAGCAGCTCGCAGGGGAGTAATCAGCCCCAGCATTTT

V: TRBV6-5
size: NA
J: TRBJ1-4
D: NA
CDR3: CASSYDRIAEKLFF
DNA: TGTGCCAGCAGTTACGACAGAATCGCTGAAAAACTGTTTTTT

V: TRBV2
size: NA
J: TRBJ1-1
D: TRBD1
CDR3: CASRTGPNTEAFF
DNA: TGTGCCAGCAGGACAGGGCCGAACACTGAAGCTTTCTTT

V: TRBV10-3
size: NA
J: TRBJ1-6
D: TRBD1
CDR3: CAISEEGAGSPLHF
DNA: TGTGCCATCAGTGAAGAGGGGGCGGGTTCACCCCTCCACTTT

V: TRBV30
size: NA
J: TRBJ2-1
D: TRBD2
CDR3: CAWSVSSGYYNEQFF
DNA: TGTGCCTGGAGTGTGTCTAGCGGGTACTACAATGAGCAGTTCTTC